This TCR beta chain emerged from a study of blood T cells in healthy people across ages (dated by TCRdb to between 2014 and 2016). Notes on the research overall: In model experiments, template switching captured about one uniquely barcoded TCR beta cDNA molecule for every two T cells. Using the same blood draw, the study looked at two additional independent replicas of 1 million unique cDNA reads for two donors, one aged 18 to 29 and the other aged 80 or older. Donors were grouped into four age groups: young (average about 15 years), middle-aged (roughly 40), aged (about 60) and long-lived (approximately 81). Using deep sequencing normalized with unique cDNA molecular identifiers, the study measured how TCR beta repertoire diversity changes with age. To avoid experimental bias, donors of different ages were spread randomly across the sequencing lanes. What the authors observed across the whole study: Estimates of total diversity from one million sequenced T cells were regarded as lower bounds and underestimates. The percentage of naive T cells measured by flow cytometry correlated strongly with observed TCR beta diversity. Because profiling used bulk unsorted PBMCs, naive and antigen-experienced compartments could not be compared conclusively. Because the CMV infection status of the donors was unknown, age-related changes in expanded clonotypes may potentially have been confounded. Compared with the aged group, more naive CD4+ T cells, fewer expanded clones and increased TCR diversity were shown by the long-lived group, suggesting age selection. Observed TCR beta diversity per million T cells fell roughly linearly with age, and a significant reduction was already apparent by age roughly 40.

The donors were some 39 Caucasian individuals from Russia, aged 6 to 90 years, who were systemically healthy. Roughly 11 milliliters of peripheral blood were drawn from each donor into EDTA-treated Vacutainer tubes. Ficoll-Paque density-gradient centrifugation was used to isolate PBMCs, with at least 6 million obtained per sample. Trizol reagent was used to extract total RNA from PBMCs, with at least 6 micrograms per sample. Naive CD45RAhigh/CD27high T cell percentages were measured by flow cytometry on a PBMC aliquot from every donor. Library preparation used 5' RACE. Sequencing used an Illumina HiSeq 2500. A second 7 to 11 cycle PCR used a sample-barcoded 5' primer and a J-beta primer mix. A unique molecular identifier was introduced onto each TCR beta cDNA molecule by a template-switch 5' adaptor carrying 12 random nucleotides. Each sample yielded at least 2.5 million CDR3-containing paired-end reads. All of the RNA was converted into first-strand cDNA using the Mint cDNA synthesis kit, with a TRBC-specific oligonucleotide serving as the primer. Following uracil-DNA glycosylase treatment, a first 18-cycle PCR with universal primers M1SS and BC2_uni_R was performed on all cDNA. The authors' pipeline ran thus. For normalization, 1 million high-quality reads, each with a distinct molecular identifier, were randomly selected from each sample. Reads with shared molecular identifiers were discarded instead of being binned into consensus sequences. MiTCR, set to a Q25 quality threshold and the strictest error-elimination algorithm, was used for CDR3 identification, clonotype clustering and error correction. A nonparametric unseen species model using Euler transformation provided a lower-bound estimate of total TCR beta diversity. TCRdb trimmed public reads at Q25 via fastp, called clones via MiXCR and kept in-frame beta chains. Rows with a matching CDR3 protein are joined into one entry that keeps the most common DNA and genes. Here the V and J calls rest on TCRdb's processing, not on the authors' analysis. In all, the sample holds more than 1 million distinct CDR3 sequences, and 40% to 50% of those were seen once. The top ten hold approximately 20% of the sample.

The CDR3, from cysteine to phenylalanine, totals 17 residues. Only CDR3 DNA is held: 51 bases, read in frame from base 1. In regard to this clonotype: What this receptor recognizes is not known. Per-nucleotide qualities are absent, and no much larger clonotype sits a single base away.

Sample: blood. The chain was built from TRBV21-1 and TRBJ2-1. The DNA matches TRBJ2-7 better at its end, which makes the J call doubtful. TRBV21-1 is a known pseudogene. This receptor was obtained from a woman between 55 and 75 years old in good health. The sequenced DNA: TGTGCCAGCAGCAAAGTTATAAGCGGGAGCAACTACAATGAGCAGTACTTC. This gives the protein CASSKVISGSNYNEQYF.